The clone carrying this T cell receptor (beta chain) was seen many times. Its antigen is unknown. The sample is drawn from a study of neurological immune-mediated disorders. V was clipped by 5 bases and J by 8 bases, with 21 bases between them. The CDR3 length is 15 residues. Synthesis of cDNA was performed by 5'RACE using 10-nucleotide random UMIs. TCRdb re-derived calls from the 5' RACE reads in MiXCR, one entry per CDR3 protein. The sample yields about 62,000 distinct CDR3 sequences, 4% to 5.5% seen once. Points from the study as a whole: Private repertoires in all groups were suggested, as expanded clones shared no CDR3 amino acid sequences across subjects. The most TCR clonal expansion was seen in HTLV-1-associated myelopathy, whereas the least was seen in multiple sclerosis, below the level in healthy controls.

The chain couples TRBV12-3 or TRBV12-4 to TRBJ1-2; D perhaps matches TRBD1 (5 bases). Material: PBMCs. The sequence derives from a woman aged 45 to 65 with multiple sclerosis. CDR3 DNA: TGTGCCAGCAGTCTTTACGGGGCAGGAGGAGGAGGCTACACCTTC. Translating it yields CASSLYGAGGGGYTF.